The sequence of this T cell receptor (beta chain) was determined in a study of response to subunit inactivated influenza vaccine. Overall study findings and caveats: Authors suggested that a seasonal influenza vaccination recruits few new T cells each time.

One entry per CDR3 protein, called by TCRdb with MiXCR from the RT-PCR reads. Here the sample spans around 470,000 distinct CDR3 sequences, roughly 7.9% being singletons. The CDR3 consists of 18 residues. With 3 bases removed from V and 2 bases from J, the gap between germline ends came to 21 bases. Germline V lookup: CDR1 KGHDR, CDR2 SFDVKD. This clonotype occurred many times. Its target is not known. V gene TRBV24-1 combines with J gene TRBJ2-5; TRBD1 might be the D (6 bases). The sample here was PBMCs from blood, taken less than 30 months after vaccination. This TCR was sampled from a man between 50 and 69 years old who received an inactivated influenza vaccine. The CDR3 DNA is TGTGCCACCAGTGATCCCCGGGACAACTTTGGAGGACAAGAGACCCAGTACTTC. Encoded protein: CATSDPRDNFGGQETQYF.